Each of the 6 T cell receptor beta chains below was sequenced from the same sample in a study of identical twins. TCRdb redid the calling of the 5' RACE reads with MiXCR, one entry per CDR3 protein. The sample has 1.5 million or so distinct CDR3 sequences, under 35% seen once; the top ten hold around 0.3%. The sample comprised cord blood. The receptors originated from a newborn girl in good health.

The rearrangement uses TRBV6-2 or TRBV6-3 and TRBJ1-5, with TRBD1 as a possible D gene (6 bases). The CDR3 loop spans 15 amino acids. Germline V gene sequence: CDR1 MNHEY, CDR2 SVGEGT. Trimming took 6 bases from V and 0 from J, leaving 12 bases between them. The CDR3 loop is CASRLQGHSNQPQHF. The CDR3 coding sequence is TGTGCCAGCAGACTACAGGGTCATAGCAATCAGCCCCAGCATTTT.

The sample holds a few counts of this clonotype. J is TRBJ2-7 and V is TRBV15, with TRBD1 matching 7 bases. The CDR3 runs 14 residues. Germline CDR1 reads LNHNV; CDR2 reads YYDKDF (reference sequence). The V segment lost 0 bases and the J segment 7 bases; nucleotides outside the gene matches: 6. CDR3 nucleotides: TGTGCCACCAGCAGAGATGAGACAGGGTGGGAGCAGTACTTC. This codes for CATSRDETGWEQYF.

The rearrangement links TRBV20-1 to TRBJ2-1; perhaps TRBD2 as D (5 bases). The CDR3 runs to 14 residues. Trimming took 1 base from V and 12 from J, leaving 19 bases between them. Germline V lookup: CDR1 DFQATT, CDR2 SNEGSKA (reference sequence). Here the CDR3 reads CSARAHSSTDTQFF. Written as DNA, the CDR3 is TGCAGTGCTAGAGCACATTCTAGCACAGATACGCAGTTCTTC.

A word on this clonotype: With a much larger clone just one base away, this may be a read error. This rearrangement joins TRBV3-1 to TRBJ2-5; D possibly uses TRBD1 or TRBD2 (6 bases each). With the DNA end fitting TRBJ2-4 better, the J assignment may be wrong. The CDR3 spans 16 residues. Germline values: CDR1 LGHDT, CDR2 YNNKEL (reference sequence). CDR3 loop: CASSQVYRGRGTIQYF. The DNA of the CDR3 is TGTGCCAGCAGCCAAGTTTACCGGGGGCGAGGAACCATTCAGTACTTC.

This clonotype was seen a handful of times. The chain is built from TRBV27 and TRBJ2-5; 9 positions match TRBD2. Germline V gives CDR1 MNHEY, CDR2 SMNVEV (reference sequence). The V and J ends lost 1 base and 4 bases, in that order; junction bases with no gene match: 7. The CDR3 consists of 16 residues. CDR3 residues: CASSLWRAGGLETQYF. DNA for the CDR3: TGTGCCAGCAGTTTATGGCGAGCGGGAGGTTTAGAGACCCAGTACTTC.

This clonotype turned up a few times. The V call is TRBV19, the J call TRBJ2-7; D may be TRBD2 (5 bases). The tail of the sequence fits TRBJ2-4 better, so the J call may be wrong. The CDR3 runs to 14 residues. Per the germline V gene, CDR1 is LNHDA and CDR2 is SQIVND (reference sequence). The CDR3 here is CASSIGSSGNIQYF. The CDR3 region has the DNA TGTGCCAGTAGTATTGGTTCCAGCGGAAACATTCAGTACTTC.